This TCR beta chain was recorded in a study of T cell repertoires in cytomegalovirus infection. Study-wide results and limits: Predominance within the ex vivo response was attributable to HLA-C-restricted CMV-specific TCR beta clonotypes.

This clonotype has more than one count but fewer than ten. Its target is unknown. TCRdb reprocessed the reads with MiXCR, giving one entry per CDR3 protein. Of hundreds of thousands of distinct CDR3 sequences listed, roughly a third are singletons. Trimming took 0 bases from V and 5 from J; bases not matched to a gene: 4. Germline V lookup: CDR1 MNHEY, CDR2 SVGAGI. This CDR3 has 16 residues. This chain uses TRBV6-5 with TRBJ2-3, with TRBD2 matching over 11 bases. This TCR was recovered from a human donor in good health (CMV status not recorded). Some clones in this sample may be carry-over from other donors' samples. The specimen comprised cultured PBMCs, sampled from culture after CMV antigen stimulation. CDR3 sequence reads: CASSYSGLAAGDTQYF. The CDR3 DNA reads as TGTGCCAGCAGTTACTCGGGACTAGCGGCCGGAGATACGCAGTATTTT.